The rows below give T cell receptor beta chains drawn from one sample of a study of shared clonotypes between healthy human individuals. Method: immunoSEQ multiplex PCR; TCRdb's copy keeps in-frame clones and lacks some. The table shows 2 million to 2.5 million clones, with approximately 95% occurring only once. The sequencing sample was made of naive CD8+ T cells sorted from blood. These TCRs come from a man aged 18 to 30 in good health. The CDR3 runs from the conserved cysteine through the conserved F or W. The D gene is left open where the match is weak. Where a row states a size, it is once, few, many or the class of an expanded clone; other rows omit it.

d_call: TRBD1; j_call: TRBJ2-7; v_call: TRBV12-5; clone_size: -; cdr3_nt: TGTGCTAGTGGAGGGACAGGGCACGAGCAGTACTTC; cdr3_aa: CASGGTGHEQYF
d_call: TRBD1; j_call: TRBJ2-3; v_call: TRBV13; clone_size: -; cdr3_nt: TGTGCCAGCAGCCCTGACAGGGGAGGAAGCACAGATACGCAGTATTTT; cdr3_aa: CASSPDRGGSTDTQYF
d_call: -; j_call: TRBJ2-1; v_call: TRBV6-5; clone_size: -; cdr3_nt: TGTGCCAGCAGTTACTCTATTGGGGACCCGGCTGGGCAGTTCTTC; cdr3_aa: CASSYSIGDPAGQFF
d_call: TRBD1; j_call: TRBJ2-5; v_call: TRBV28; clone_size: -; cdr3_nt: TGTGCCAGCAGTTTCCCCGTGACAGGGTTAGAGACCCAGTACTTC; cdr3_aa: CASSFPVTGLETQYF
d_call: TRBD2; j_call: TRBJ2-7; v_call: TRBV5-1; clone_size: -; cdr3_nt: TGCGCCAGCAGCTACGGGACTAGCGGGGGTTCCTACGAGCAGTACTTC; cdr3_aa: CASSYGTSGGSYEQYF
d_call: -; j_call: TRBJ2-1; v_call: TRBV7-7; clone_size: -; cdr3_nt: TGTGCTAGCAGCGCCGGGACGGCCTTGGTAAATGAGCAGTTCTTC; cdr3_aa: CASSAGTALVNEQFF
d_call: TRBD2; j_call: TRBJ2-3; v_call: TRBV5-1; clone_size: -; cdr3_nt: TGCGCCAGCAGCTATCACCCCAGCGGGGGGGCGTCAGATACGCAGTATTTT; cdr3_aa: CASSYHPSGGASDTQYF
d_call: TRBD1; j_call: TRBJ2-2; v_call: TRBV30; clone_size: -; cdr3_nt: TGTGGGGGACAGGGAAATACGGGCGGGGAGCTGTTTTTT; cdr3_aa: CGGQGNTGGELFF
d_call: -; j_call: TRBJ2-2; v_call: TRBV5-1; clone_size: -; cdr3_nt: TGCGCCAGCGCCCCCGGGACGATGGCCGGGGAGCTGTTTTTT; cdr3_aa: CASAPGTMAGELFF
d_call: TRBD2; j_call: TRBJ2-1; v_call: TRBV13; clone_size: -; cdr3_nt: TGTGCCAGCTCGGGACTAAACTACAATGAGCAGTTCTTC; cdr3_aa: CASSGLNYNEQFF
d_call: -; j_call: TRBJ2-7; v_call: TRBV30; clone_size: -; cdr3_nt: TGTGCCTGGAGTGTGGGGTCTAGGGACTACGAGCAGTACTTC; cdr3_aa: CAWSVGSRDYEQYF
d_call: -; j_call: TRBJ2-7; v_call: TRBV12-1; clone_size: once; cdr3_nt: TGTGCCAGCAGCACCTGGACCCTTCGCTACGAGCAGTACTTC; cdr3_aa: CASSTWTLRYEQYF
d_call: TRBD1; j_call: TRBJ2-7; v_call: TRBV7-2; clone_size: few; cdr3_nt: TGTGCCAGCAGCTTAGCGGCACAGGGGTCCTACGAGCAGTACTTC; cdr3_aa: CASSLAAQGSYEQYF
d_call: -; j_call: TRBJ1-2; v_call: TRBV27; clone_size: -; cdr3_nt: TGTGCCAGCCGTCCCACAGGATTAGAGGGCTACACCTTC; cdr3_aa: CASRPTGLEGYTF
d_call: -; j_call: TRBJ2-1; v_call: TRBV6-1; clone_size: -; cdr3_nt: TGTGCCAGCAGTGACGGGCCCCCGATGGGGGATGAGCAGTTCTTC; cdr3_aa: CASSDGPPMGDEQFF
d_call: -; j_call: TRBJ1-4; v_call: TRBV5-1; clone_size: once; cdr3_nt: TGCGCCAGCAGCCTGGAAACAGGGACCTACGAAAAACTGTTTTTT; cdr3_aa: CASSLETGTYEKLFF
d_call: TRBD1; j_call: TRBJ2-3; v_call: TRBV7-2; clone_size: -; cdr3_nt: TGTGCCAGCAGCTTTAACAGGGGAAGCACAGATACGCAGTATTTT; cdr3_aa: CASSFNRGSTDTQYF
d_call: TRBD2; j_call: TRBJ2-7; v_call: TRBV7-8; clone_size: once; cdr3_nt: TGTGCCAGCAGCCCTCAAGCGGGGGAGCTCTACGAGCAGTACTTC; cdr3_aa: CASSPQAGELYEQYF
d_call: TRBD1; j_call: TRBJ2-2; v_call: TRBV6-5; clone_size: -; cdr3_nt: TGTGCCAGCAGTTACTCACAGGGGTACACCGGGGAGCTGTTTTTT; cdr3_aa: CASSYSQGYTGELFF
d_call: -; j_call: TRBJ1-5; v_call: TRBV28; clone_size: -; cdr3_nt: TGTGCCAGCAGTTTACATCGATGGGGGGGCGAGCATTTT; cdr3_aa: CASSLHRWGGEHF
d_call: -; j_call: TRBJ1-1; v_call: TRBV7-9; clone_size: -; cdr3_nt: TGTGCCAGCAGCTCGGATGTCAGAGAAGCTTTCTTT; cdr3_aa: CASSSDVREAFF
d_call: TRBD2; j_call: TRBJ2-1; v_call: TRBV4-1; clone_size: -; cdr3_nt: TGCGCCAGCAGCCATCCAACGACTAGCGGGGGGGACAATGAGCAGTTCTTC; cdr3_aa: CASSHPTTSGGDNEQFF
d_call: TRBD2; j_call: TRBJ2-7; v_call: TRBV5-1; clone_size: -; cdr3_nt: TGCGCCAGCAGCTTGGTAGGGCTAGCGGGAACAAACGAGCAGTACTTC; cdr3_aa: CASSLVGLAGTNEQYF
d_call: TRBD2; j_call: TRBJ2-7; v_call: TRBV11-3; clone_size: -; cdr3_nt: TGTGCCAGCAGCGAAGGACTAGCGGGCGAGCAGTACTTC; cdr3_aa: CASSEGLAGEQYF
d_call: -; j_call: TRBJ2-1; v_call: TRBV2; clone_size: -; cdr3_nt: TGTGCCAGCAGCCCCGATTGGGATGAGCAGTTCTTC; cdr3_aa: CASSPDWDEQFF